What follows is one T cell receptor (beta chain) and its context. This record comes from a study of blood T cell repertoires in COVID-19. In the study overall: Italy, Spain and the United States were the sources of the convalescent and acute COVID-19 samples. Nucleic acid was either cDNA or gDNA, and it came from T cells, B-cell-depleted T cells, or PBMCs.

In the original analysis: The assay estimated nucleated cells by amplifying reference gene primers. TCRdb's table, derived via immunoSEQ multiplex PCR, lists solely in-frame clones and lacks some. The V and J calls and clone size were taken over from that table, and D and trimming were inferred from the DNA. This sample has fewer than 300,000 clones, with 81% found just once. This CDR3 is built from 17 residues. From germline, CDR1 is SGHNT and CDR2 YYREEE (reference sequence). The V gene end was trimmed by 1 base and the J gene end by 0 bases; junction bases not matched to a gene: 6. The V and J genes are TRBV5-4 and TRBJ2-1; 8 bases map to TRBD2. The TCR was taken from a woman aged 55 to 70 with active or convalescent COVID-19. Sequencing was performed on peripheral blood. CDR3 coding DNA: TGTGCCAGCAGCTTGTTCTCGGGGGGGAGCTCCTACAATGAGCAGTTCTTC. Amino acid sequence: CASSLFSGGSSYNEQFF.